This T cell receptor beta chain is from a study of blood T cell repertoires in COVID-19. Study-wide context: Material from acute and convalescent COVID-19 was sourced from the United States, Italy and Spain. The analysed material was cDNA or gDNA that came from T cells, B-cell-depleted T cells, or PBMCs.

The Seattle patients joined while their infection was active and were tracked longitudinally afterward. The germline gives CDR1 MNHNY, CDR2 SVGAGI (reference sequence). V lost 7 bases and J 5 bases, leaving 8 bases between the germline ends. CDR3 length: 11 residues. Authors' methods: Amplification with reference gene primers provided the estimates of nucleated cell counts. The assay was immunoSEQ multiplex PCR, and TCRdb's table has in-frame clones only and misses some. From that table come the V and J calls and clone size; the DNA was used to work out D and trimming. In the table there are 300,000 to 400,000 clones, around nine tenths of which are singletons.

This chain uses TRBV6-6 with TRBJ1-1; D call uncertain. The TCR comes from a woman between 65 and 79 years old with COVID-19, enrolled during active disease. The sequencing input was peripheral blood. CDR3: CASMRETEAFF. The CDR3 nucleotides read TGTGCCAGCATGCGTGAGACTGAAGCTTTCTTT.